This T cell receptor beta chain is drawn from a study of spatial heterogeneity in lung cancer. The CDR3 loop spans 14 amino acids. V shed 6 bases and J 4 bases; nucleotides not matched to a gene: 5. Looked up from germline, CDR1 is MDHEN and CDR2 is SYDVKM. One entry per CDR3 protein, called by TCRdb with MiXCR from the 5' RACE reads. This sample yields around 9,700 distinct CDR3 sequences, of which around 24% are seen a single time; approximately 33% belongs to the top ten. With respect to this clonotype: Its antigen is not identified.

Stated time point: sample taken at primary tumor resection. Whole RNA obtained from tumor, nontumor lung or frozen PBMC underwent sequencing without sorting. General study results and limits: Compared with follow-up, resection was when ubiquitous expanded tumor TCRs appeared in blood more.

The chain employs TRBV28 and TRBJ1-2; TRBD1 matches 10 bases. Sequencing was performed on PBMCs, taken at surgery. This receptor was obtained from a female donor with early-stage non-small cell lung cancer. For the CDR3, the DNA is TGTGCCAGCAGATGGGACAGGGGCTTCTATGGCTACACCTTC. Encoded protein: CASRWDRGFYGYTF.